Shown below are 28 T cell receptor beta chains from a single sample sequenced in a study of T cells in Graves' hyperthyroidism and ophthalmopathy. RNA transcripts provided the source from which TCR beta CDR3 regions were amplified. First-round RT-PCR of the TCR CDR3 relied on the HTBI primer set. TCRdb recomputed calls from the multiplex PCR reads with MiXCR, one row per CDR3 protein. This sample yields 450,000 to 650,000 distinct CDR3 sequences, of which 14% are seen a single time; roughly 7.1% belongs to the top ten. Material for sequencing was blood. These receptors originate from a woman under 30 with Graves' ophthalmopathy.

This clonotype was detected many times. The chain carries TRBV6-1 and TRBJ2-7; TRBD2 matches 8 bases. Germline CDR1 and CDR2: MNHNS and SASEGT. The CDR3 is 16 amino acids. Losses at the gene ends were 2 bases for V and 4 bases for J; bases not matched to a gene: 10. In nucleotides, the CDR3 is TGTGCCAGCAGTGAATTTGGGAGCGGGAGTGGATACGAGCAGTACTTC. This gives the protein CASSEFGSGSGYEQYF.

This clonotype has a count of ten or more. The chain recombines TRBV20-1 with TRBJ1-5; D ambiguous. CDR1 is DFQATT and CDR2 is SNEGSKA in the germline V gene (reference sequence). Trimming shortened V by 0 bases and J by 2 bases, and 8 bases separated the two germline ends. CDR3 size: 14 residues. In nucleotides, the CDR3 is TGCAGTGCTAGAGAATCGATGGGCAATCAGCCCCAGCATTTT. As protein: CSARESMGNQPQHF.

This clonotype has more than one count but fewer than ten. This sequence joins TRBV7-3 and TRBJ2-1, with 8 bases matching TRBD2. The CDR3 contains 13 residues. From germline, CDR1 is SGHTA and CDR2 FQGTGA. V gave up 5 bases and J gave up 9 bases; unmatched junction bases: 6. In DNA form, the CDR3 reads TGTGCCAGCAGCCCCCAGCGGGAGAGTGAGCAGTTCTTC. Its protein is CASSPQRESEQFF. Variable domain in full (rest from reference TRBV7-3 and TRBJ2-1): GAGVSQTPSNKVTEKGKYVELRCDPISGHTALYWYRQSLGQGPEFLIYFQGTGAADDSGLPNDRFFAVRPEGSVSTLKIQRTERGDSAVYLCASSPQRESEQFFGPGTRLTVL.

This clonotype was counted at least ten times. The V call is TRBV27, the J call TRBJ2-7; 7 bases align to TRBD1. Germline assignment: CDR1 MNHEY and CDR2 SMNVEV (reference sequence). V lost 4 bases, J lost 0 bases, and 6 bases stayed unmatched. The CDR3 contains 15 residues. The CDR3 loop is CASSSPRGPSYEQYF. CDR3 in DNA: TGTGCCAGCAGTTCCCCGAGGGGGCCCTCCTACGAGCAGTACTTC.

This clonotype came up many times. The rearrangement links TRBV10-3 to TRBJ2-3; D is undetermined. Trimming took off 0 bases at V and 3 bases at J, with 13 bases between the two ends. This CDR3 contains 16 residues. Germline CDR1 ENHRY, CDR2 SYGVKD. CDR3 in amino acids: CAISESQAASTDTQYF. The CDR3 DNA follows: TGTGCCATCAGTGAGTCGCAGGCGGCTAGTACAGATACGCAGTATTTT.

This clonotype was seen ten or more times. The chain couples TRBV7-6 to TRBJ1-1; TRBD1 might be the D (6 bases). This CDR3 has 15 amino acids. Germline lookup yields CDR1 SGHVS and CDR2 FNYEAQ. Trimming stripped 0 bases from V and 1 base from J, with 9 bases between. CDR3 DNA: TGTGCCAGCAGCTTAGCCGGGGGCGGGAACACTGAAGCTTTCTTT. It encodes CASSLAGGGNTEAFF. Full variable domain (rest looked up from reference TRBV7-6 and TRBJ1-1): GAGVSQSPRYKVTKRGQDVALRCDPISGHVSLYWYRQALGQGPEFLTYFNYEAQQDKSGLPNDRFSAERPEGSISTLTIQRTEQRDSAMYRCASSLAGGGNTEAFFGQGTRLTVV.

The chain links TRBV20-1 to TRBJ2-1; 11 bases are shared with TRBD2. This CDR3 has 15 amino acids. V was clipped by 5 bases and J by 2 bases; unmatched bases: 5. Looked up from germline, CDR1 is DFQATT and CDR2 is SNEGSKA (reference sequence). The CDR3 DNA follows: TGCAGTGCTGGGGCTAGCGGGAGGACCTACAATGAGCAGTTCTTC. Translated: CSAGASGRTYNEQFF.

The rearrangement uses TRBV2 and TRBJ2-6; weak D call: TRBD2 (5 bases). The length of the CDR3 is 17 residues. Germline V lookup: CDR1 SNHLY, CDR2 FYNNEI. V lost 6 bases and J lost 0, with 15 bases in between. The DNA of the CDR3 is TGTGCCAGCAGCGCCCGACTATTAATCTCTGGGGCCAACGTCCTGACTTTC. It codes for CASSARLLISGANVLTF.

This clonotype has more than one count but fewer than ten. The chain links TRBV20-1 to TRBJ2-1; TRBD2 agrees at 7 bases. V dropped 0 bases and J dropped 4; count of bases not matched to a gene: 12. This CDR3 is 17 amino acids long. Germline V CDR1 and CDR2: DFQATT, SNEGSKA (reference sequence). CDR3 coding DNA: TGCAGTGCTAGAGATTTGCGGGAGAGCCGCGGTTACAATGAGCAGTTCTTC. Its protein product is CSARDLRESRGYNEQFF.

This chain joins TRBV19 and TRBJ2-5, with 8 bases matching TRBD1. Trimming removed 7 bases from V and 3 bases from J; junction bases left unmatched: 4. CDR1 LNHDA and CDR2 SQIVND come from the germline V gene (reference sequence). The length of the CDR3 is 13 residues. CDR3 nucleotide sequence: TGTGCCAGTACGGGACAGGCCAAAGAGACCCAGTACTTC. This sequence encodes CASTGQAKETQYF.

This clonotype was counted at least ten times. This sequence joins TRBV19 and TRBJ1-2; TRBD1 might be the D (5 bases). Germline V gene sequence: CDR1 LNHDA, CDR2 SQIVND (reference sequence). This CDR3 has 15 residues. V lost 5 bases and J lost 3, with 16 bases in between. DNA of the CDR3: TGTGCCAGTAGTTCACCGGGACTCAACCACTATGGCTACACCTTC. As protein: CASSSPGLNHYGYTF.

In this sample, this clonotype turned up many times. The CDR3 protein is CASSSPSGRAGETQYF. In DNA, the CDR3 is TGTGCCAGCAGTTCCCCTAGCGGGAGGGCCGGGGAGACCCAGTACTTC. The chain is built from TRBV12-3 or TRBV12-4 and TRBJ2-5, with 12 bases matching TRBD2. The CDR3 totals 16 residues. V dropped 4 bases and J dropped 5; count of bases not matched to a gene: 8.

This clonotype showed up many times. The V call is TRBV11-3, the J call TRBJ2-1, with a possible D match to TRBD1 (7 bases). The CDR3 loop spans 15 amino acids. The V and J ends lost 5 bases and 4 bases respectively, with 15 bases between them. CDR1 SGHNT and CDR2 YENEEA come from the germline V gene. DNA of the CDR3: TGTGCCAGCAGCGTGAATCAGGGGGGATACAATGAGCAGTTCTTC. Its protein is CASSVNQGGYNEQFF.

This clonotype was detected ten times or more. The V gene is TRBV12-3 or TRBV12-4, the J gene TRBJ2-7, with 9 bases aligning to TRBD1. The J segment lost 5 bases and the V segment lost 5 bases, leaving 10 bases of the junction unmatched. The CDR3 contains 15 residues. This chain's CDR3 is CASSPSGQGYDEQYF. The CDR3, as DNA: TGTGCCAGCAGTCCATCGGGACAGGGTTACGACGAGCAGTACTTC.

This clonotype occurred a few times. The gene calls are TRBV13 and TRBJ2-1, with 7 nucleotides matching TRBD1. The germline V gene encodes CDR1 PRHDT and CDR2 FYEKMQ (reference sequence). The junction had 8 bases not matched to a gene; V was cut back by 4 bases and J by 2 bases. The CDR3 loop spans 16 amino acids. The CDR3 spells CASSSHRTGTYNEQFF. Here the CDR3 DNA reads TGTGCCAGCAGCTCACACCGGACAGGAACCTACAATGAGCAGTTCTTC.

For this clonotype: One base away lies a much larger clone, so this may be a sequencing read error. V is TRBV3-2 and J is TRBJ1-1. TRBV3-2 is classified as a pseudogene. The CDR3 contains 13 residues. The CDR3 bases are TGTGCCAGCAGCCAAGCTGAGCGCACTGAAGCTTTCTTT. Translating it yields CASSQAERTEAFF.

The table lists this clonotype with a few counts. CDR3 loop: CASSYSVFVRQGGRVYQPQHF. As DNA, the CDR3 is TGTGCCAGCAGTTACTCTGTGTTTGTGCGGCAGGGAGGAAGGGTTTATCAGCCCCAGCATTTT. V is TRBV6-2 or TRBV6-3 and J is TRBJ1-5; a possible D gene is TRBD1 (5 bases). Trimming removed 0 bases from V and 5 bases from J, with 29 bases in between. Germline values: CDR1 MNHEY, CDR2 SVGEGT. The CDR3 is 21 amino acids.

This clonotype was seen many times. V usage is TRBV12-3 or TRBV12-4 and J usage is TRBJ2-2; D is tentatively TRBD1 or TRBD2 (5 bases each). V was trimmed by 5 bases and J by 1 base, leaving 14 bases between them. This CDR3 comprises 16 residues. The CDR3 reads CASSPTGTVNTGELFF. CDR3 coding DNA: TGTGCCAGCAGTCCAACGGGGACGGTGAACACCGGGGAGCTGTTTTTT.

This clonotype was seen many times. This chain joins TRBV2 and TRBJ2-3; no definite D call. Between the trimmed V and J ends, which lost 1 base and 0 bases, there was a span of 5 bases. The CDR3 consists of 14 residues. Looked up from germline, CDR1 is SNHLY and CDR2 is FYNNEI. This chain's CDR3 is CASSEEGSTDTQYF. The CDR3 DNA follows: TGTGCCAGCAGTGAAGAGGGCAGCACAGATACGCAGTATTTT.

At least ten counts were recorded for this clonotype. V and J are TRBV18 and TRBJ1-2; no definite D call. Germline CDR1 is KGHSH and CDR2 is LQKENI. Trimming took off 3 bases at V and 8 bases at J, with 13 bases between the two ends. This CDR3 spans 13 amino acids. The CDR3 DNA sequence: TGTGCCAGCTCACCGGACGCTAACGGAGGCTACACCTTC. It yields the protein CASSPDANGGYTF.

This clonotype was seen a few times. As DNA, the CDR3 is TGTGCCATCCCTATTAAGGCGATAAAAGGCAATGAGCAGTTCTTC. This encodes CAIPIKAIKGNEQFF. The V call is TRBV7-9, the J call TRBJ2-1; D remains unclear. V lost 10 bases, J lost 6 bases, and 22 bases lay in between. CDR1 and CDR2 (germline): SEHNR, FQNEAQ (reference sequence). The CDR3 contains 15 residues.

The sample holds many counts of this clonotype. This sequence joins TRBV30 and TRBJ1-1; unclear D gene. CDR3 length: 13 residues. With 3 bases removed from V and 3 bases from J, the gap between germline ends came to 11 bases. CDR1 GTSNPN and CDR2 SVGIG come from the germline V gene (reference sequence). The CDR3 sequence: CAWRIITDTEAFF. Written as DNA, the CDR3 is TGTGCCTGGAGGATTATTACGGACACTGAAGCTTTCTTT.

The gene calls are TRBV27 and TRBJ2-5; D is undetermined. V lost 8 bases to trimming and J lost 10 bases, with 20 bases between them. The CDR3 has 13 amino acids. Per germline, CDR1 MNHEY and CDR2 SMNVEV (reference sequence). The CDR3 sequence: CASCSWSGEIQYF. The CDR3 region has the DNA TGTGCCAGCTGCTCTTGGTCCGGAGAAATCCAGTACTTC.

This clonotype was observed a handful of times. The chain uses TRBV27 and TRBJ1-4; TRBD1 is a possible D gene (5 bases). Germline lookup yields CDR1 MNHEY and CDR2 SMNVEV (reference sequence). V lost 9 bases, J lost 0 bases, and 8 bases lay in between. The CDR3 length is 13 residues. Here the CDR3 DNA reads TGTGCCAGTACAGGTACAACTAATGAAAAACTGTTTTTT. It translates to CASTGTTNEKLFF.

The chain employs TRBV7-2 and TRBJ1-6; no clear D. With 0 bases removed from V and 14 bases from J, the gap between germline ends came to 14 bases. The length of the CDR3 is 14 residues. Germline V gene sequence: CDR1 SGHTA, CDR2 FQGNSA. The CDR3 protein is CASSLAPQVLTLHF. CDR3 sequence (DNA): TGTGCCAGCAGCTTAGCTCCACAAGTTCTCACCCTCCACTTT.

This clonotype was detected only a few times. This chain joins TRBV19 and TRBJ2-3; TRBD2 is a possible D gene (7 bases). V was shortened by 1 base and J by 1 base, with 15 bases between the two germline ends. This CDR3 comprises 17 residues. CDR1 and CDR2 from the germline V gene are LNHDA and SQIVND (reference sequence). DNA of the CDR3: TGTGCCAGTAGTATAGCCCGGGGGGCAGTAGGCACAGATACGCAGTATTTT. Protein: CASSIARGAVGTDTQYF.

CDR3 sequence: CASSYEGLGQPQHF. For the CDR3, the DNA is TGTGCCAGCAGTTACGAGGGGTTAGGTCAGCCCCAGCATTTT. The rearrangement uses TRBV6-5 and TRBJ1-5; maybe TRBD1 (5 bases). Trimming cost V 2 bases and J 6 bases, with 11 bases left between them. This CDR3 has 14 amino acids. The germline gives CDR1 MNHEY, CDR2 SVGAGI.

This clonotype was picked up many times. CDR3 DNA sequence: TGTGCCAGCAGCTTAAATCCCCTGGGCACCTACGAGCAGTACTTC. This codes for CASSLNPLGTYEQYF. The V and J genes are TRBV7-3 and TRBJ2-7; no reliable D call. This CDR3 contains 15 residues. CDR1 SGHTA and CDR2 FQGTGA come from the germline V gene. The V end lost 1 base, the J end lost 2 bases, and 12 bases lay between the germline ends.